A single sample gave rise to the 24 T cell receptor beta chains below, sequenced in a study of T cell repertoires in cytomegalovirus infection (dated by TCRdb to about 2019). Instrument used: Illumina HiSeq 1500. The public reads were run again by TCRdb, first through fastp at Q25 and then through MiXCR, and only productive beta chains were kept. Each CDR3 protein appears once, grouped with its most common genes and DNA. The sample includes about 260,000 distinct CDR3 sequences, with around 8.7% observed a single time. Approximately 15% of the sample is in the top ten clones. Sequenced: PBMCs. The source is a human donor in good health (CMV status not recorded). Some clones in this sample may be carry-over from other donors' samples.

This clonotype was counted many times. CDR3 sequence reads: CASSLTQVHNEQFF. The CDR3 region has the DNA TGTGCCAGCAGCTTAACACAGGTCCACAATGAGCAGTTCTTC. The V call is TRBV7-2, the J call TRBJ2-1; D perhaps matches TRBD1 (5 bases). Germline assignment: CDR1 SGHTA and CDR2 FQGNSA. V gave up 2 bases and J gave up 5 bases, with 10 bases separating them. The length of the CDR3 is 14 residues.

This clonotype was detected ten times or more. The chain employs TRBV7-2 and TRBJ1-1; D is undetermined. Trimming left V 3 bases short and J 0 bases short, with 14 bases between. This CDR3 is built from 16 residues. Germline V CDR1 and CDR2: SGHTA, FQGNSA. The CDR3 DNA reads TGTGCCAGCAGCTTGAACCGAGTGGGGTTGAACACTGAAGCTTTCTTT. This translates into CASSLNRVGLNTEAFF.

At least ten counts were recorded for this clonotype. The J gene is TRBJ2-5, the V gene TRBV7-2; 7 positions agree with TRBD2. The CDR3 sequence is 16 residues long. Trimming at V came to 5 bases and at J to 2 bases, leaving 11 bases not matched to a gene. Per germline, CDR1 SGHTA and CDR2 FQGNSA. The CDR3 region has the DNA TGTGCCAGCAGCCGAGGGGCGGGAGTGGGTCAAGAGACCCAGTACTTC. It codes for CASSRGAGVGQETQYF.

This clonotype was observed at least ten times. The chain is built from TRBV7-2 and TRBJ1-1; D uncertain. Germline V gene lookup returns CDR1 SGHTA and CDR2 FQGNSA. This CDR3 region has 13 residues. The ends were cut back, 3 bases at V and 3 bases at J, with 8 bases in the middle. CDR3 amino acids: CASSLADYTEAFF. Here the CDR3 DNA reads TGTGCCAGCAGCTTGGCAGACTACACTGAAGCTTTCTTT.

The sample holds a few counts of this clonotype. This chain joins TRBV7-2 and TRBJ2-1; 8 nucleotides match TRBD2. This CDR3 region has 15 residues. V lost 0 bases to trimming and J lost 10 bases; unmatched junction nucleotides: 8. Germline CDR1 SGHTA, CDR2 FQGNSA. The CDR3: CASSLAGTSGREQFF. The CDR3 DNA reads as TGTGCCAGCAGCTTAGCAGGGACTAGTGGTCGGGAGCAGTTCTTC.

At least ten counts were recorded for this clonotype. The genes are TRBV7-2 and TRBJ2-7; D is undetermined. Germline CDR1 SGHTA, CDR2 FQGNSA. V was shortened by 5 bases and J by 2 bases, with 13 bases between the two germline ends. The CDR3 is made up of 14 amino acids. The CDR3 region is CASSPRSPPYEQYF. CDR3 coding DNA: TGTGCCAGCAGCCCCCGATCACCACCCTACGAGCAGTACTTC.

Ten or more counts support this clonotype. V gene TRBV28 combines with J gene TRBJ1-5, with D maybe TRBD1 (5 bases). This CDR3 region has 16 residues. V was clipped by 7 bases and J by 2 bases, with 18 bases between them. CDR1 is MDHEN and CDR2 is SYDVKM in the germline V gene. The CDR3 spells CASKGAGNTGNQPQHF. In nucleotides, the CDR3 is TGTGCCAGCAAGGGTGCAGGGAACACGGGCAATCAGCCCCAGCATTTT.

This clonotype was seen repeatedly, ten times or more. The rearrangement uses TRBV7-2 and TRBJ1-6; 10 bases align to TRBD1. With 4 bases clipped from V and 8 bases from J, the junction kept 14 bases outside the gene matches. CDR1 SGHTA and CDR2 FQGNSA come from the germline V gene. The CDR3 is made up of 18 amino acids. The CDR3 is CASSSRRQGADKDSPLHF. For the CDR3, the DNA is TGTGCCAGCAGCTCTCGGAGACAGGGGGCGGATAAGGATTCACCCCTCCACTTT.

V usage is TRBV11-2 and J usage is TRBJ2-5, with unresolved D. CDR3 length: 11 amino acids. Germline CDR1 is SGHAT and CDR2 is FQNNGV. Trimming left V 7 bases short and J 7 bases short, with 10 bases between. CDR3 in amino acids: CASTSVGTQYF. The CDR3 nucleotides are TGTGCCAGCACCTCCGTTGGGACCCAGTACTTC.

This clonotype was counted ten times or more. The CDR3: CAILTGGTEAFF. CDR3 coding DNA: TGTGCCATCCTTACAGGGGGGACTGAAGCTTTCTTT. V is TRBV24-1 and J is TRBJ1-1; 8 bases map to TRBD1. Germline loops: CDR1 KGHDR, CDR2 SFDVKD. The CDR3 extends over 12 amino acids. Trimming cost V 11 bases and J 5 bases; bases outside gene matches: 6.

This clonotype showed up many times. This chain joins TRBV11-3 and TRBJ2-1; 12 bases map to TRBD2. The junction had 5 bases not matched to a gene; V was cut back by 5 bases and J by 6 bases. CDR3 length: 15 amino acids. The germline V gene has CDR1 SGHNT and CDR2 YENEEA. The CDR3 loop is CASSPKTSGSNEQFF. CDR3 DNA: TGTGCCAGCAGCCCCAAGACTAGCGGGAGCAATGAGCAGTTCTTC.

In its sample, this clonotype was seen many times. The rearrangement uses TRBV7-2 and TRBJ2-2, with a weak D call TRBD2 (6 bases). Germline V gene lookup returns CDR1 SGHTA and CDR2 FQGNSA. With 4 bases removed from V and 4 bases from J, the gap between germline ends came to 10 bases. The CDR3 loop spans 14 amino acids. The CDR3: CASSSGGSTGELFF. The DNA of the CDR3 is TGTGCCAGCAGCTCCGGAGGGAGCACCGGGGAGCTGTTTTTT.

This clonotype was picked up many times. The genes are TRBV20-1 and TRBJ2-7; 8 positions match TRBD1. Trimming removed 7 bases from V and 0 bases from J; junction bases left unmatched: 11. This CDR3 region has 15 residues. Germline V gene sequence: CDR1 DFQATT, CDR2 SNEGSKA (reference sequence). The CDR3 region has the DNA TGCAGTGTTGTGCCGAGCGGACAGGGCTCCTACGAGCAGTACTTC. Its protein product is CSVVPSGQGSYEQYF.

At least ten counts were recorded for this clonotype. Here the CDR3 reads CASSGGWGGGDTQYF. The CDR3 DNA sequence: TGTGCCAGCAGCGGCGGCTGGGGGGGCGGGGATACGCAGTATTTT. J is TRBJ2-3 and V is TRBV7-2; TRBD2 might be the D (7 bases). The germline V gene has CDR1 SGHTA and CDR2 FQGNSA. There are 15 residues in the CDR3. The ends were cut back, 5 bases at V and 6 bases at J, with 18 bases in the middle.

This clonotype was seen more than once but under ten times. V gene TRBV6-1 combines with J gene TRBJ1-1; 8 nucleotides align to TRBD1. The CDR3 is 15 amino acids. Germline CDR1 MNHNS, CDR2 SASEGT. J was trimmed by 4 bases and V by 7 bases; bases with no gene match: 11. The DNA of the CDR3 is TGTGCCAGCACAAAACCAGGGGGCGCGACCACTGAAGCTTTCTTT. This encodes CASTKPGGATTEAFF.

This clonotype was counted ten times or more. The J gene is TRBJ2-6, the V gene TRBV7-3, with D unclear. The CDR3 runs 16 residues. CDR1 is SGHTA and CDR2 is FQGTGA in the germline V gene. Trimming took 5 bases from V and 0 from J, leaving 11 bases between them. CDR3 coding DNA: TGTGCCAGCAGCCCCGGCCGGATCTCTGGGGCCAACGTCCTGACTTTC. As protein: CASSPGRISGANVLTF.

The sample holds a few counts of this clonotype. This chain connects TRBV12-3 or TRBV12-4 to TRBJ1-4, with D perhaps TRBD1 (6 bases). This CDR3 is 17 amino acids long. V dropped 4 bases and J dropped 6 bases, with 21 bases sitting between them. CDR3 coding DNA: TGTGCCAGCAGTTCTGGGACAAGGCTATCGGCGGATGAAAAACTGTTTTTT. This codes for CASSSGTRLSADEKLFF.

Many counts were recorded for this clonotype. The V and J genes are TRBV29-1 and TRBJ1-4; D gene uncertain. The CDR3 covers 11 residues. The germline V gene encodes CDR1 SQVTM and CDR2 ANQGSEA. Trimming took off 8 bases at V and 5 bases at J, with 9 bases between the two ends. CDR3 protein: CSYLVNEKLFF. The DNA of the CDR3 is TGCAGCTACTTGGTGAATGAAAAACTGTTTTTT.

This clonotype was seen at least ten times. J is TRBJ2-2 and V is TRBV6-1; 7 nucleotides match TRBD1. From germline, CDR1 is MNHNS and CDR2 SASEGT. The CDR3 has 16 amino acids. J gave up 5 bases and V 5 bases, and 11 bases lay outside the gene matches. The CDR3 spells CASSPRTGGGTGELFF. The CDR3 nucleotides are TGTGCCAGCAGTCCACGGACAGGTGGGGGAACCGGGGAGCTGTTTTTT.

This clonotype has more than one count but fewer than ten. CDR3 nucleotide sequence: TGTGCCAGCAGCTCACCGACAGGGAGGGACTATGGCTACACCTTC. As protein: CASSSPTGRDYGYTF. The chain uses TRBV11-2 and TRBJ1-2; 7 positions match TRBD1. The V and J ends lost 4 bases and 3 bases, in that order; junction bases with no gene match: 8. The CDR3 consists of 15 residues. Germline values: CDR1 SGHAT, CDR2 FQNNGV. Using reference TRBV11-2 and TRBJ1-2 for the parts outside the CDR3, the full variable domain is EAGVAQSPRYKIIEKRQSVAFWCNPISGHATLYWYQQILGQGPKLLIQFQNNGVVDDSQLPKDRFSAERLKGVDSTLKIQPAKLEDSAVYLCASSSPTGRDYGYTFGSGTRLTVV.

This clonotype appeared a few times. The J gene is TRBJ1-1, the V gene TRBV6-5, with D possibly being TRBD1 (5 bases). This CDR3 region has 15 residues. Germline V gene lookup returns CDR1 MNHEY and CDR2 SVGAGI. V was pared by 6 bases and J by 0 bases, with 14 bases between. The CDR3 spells CASRNGGTVNTEAFF. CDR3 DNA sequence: TGTGCCAGCAGAAACGGAGGGACGGTGAACACTGAAGCTTTCTTT.

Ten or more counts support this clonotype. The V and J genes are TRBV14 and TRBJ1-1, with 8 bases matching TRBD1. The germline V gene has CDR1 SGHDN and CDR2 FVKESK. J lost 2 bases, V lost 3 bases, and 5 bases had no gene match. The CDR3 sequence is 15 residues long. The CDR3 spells CASSQRTGSNTEAFF. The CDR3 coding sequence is TGTGCCAGCAGCCAGCGGACAGGGTCAAACACTGAAGCTTTCTTT. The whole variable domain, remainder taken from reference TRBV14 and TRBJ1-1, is EAGVTQFPSHSVIEKGQTVTLRCDPISGHDNLYWYRRVMGKEIKFLLHFVKESKQDESGMPNNRFLAERTGGTYSTLKVQPAELEDSGVYFCASSQRTGSNTEAFFGQGTRLTVV.

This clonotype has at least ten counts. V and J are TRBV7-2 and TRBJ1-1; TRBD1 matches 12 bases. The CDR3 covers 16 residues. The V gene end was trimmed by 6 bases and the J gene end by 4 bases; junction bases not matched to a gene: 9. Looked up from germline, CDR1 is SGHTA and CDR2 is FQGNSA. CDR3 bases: TGTGCCAGCAGACTAACAGGGACAGGGGGCCTCACTGAAGCTTTCTTT. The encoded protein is CASRLTGTGGLTEAFF.

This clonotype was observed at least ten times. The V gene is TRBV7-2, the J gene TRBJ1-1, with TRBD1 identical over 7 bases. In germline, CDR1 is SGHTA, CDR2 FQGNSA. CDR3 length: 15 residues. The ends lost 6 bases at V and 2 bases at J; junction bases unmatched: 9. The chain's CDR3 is CASRQGGWGNTEAFF. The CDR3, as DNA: TGTGCCAGCAGGCAGGGGGGCTGGGGAAACACTGAAGCTTTCTTT.